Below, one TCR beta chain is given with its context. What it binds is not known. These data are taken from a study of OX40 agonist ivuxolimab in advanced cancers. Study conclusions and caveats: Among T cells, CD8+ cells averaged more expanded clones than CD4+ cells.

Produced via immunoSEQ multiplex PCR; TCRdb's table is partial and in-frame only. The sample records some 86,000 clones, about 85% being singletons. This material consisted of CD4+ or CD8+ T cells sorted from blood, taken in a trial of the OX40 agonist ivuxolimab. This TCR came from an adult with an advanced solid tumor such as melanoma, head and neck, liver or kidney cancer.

CDR3 bases: TGTGCCAGCTCAATATCCAGGGCGAACACCGGGGAGCTGTTTTTT. Translation: CASSISRANTGELFF. The chain links TRBV18 to TRBJ2-2; the D gene is possibly TRBD1 (5 bases). Germline lookup yields CDR1 KGHSH and CDR2 LQKENI. V gave up 5 bases and J gave up 0 bases, with 10 bases separating them. The CDR3 has 15 residues.